These T cell receptor beta chains were read from a single sample in a study of T-cell reconstitution after alpha-beta-depleted transplantation in children. Via MiXCR, TCRdb re-called the PCR reads, giving one row per CDR3 protein. The data contain about 610,000 distinct CDR3 sequences, roughly a tenth of them singletons. Sequencing used PBMCs from the stem cell graft donor, obtained from the stem cell graft. Receptors originate from a human donor who donated a stem cell graft to a child with acute myeloid leukemia. Both conserved end residues are part of each CDR3. The D gene is left open where the match is weak. Some rows have no size entry. The others give once, few or many, or a class for an expanded clone.

d_gene	v_gene	len	j_gene	abundance	CDR3aa	CDR3nt
.	TRBV2	11	TRBJ2-5	few	CASKQRLSEDF	TGTGCCAGCAAGCAGAGACTCTCCGAGGACTTC
.	TRBV6-2/TRBV6-3	15	TRBJ2-7	.	CASSKTGRRGLEQYF	TGTGCCAGCAGTAAGACAGGTCGTCGCGGCCTCGAGCAGTACTTC
TRBD2	TRBV28	15	TRBJ2-7	.	CASSPREGQGYEQYF	TGTGCCAGCAGTCCGCGGGAGGGGCAGGGCTACGAGCAGTACTTC
TRBD1	TRBV12-3/TRBV12-4	15	TRBJ1-5	.	CASSTGTGPIQPQHF	TGTGCCAGCAGTACCGGGACAGGGCCAATTCAGCCCCAGCATTTT
TRBD2	TRBV3-1	16	TRBJ2-7	many	CASSPHGSGTSYEQYF	TGTGCCAGCAGCCCCCACGGTAGCGGGACCTCCTACGAGCAGTACTTC
TRBD2	TRBV29-1	18	TRBJ2-1	many	CSVQRTSGRAYLVGEQFF	TGCAGCGTTCAGCGGACTAGCGGGAGGGCCTACCTAGTGGGTGAGCAGTTCTTC
TRBD1	TRBV7-6	14	TRBJ1-2	few	CASSLDSQGAGYTF	TGTGCCAGCAGCTTAGATTCACAGGGGGCTGGCTACACCTTC
TRBD1	TRBV5-1	15	TRBJ2-2	.	CASSLGQGFDGELFF	TGCGCCAGCAGCTTGGGACAGGGGTTTGACGGGGAGCTGTTTTTT
TRBD1	TRBV29-1	12	TRBJ2-7	few	CSVSTGAYEQYF	TGCAGCGTGTCAACAGGGGCCTACGAGCAGTACTTC
TRBD2	TRBV11-2	16	TRBJ2-1	few	CASSLDIGTRTNEQFF	TGTGCCAGCAGCTTAGATATTGGGACTAGGACTAATGAGCAGTTCTTC
.	TRBV7-2	13	TRBJ2-7	.	CASSFYRGYEQYF	TGTGCCAGCAGCTTCTACAGAGGCTACGAGCAGTACTTC
.	TRBV27	13	TRBJ2-3	.	CASSFRITDTQYF	TGTGCCAGCAGTTTCAGGATAACAGATACGCAGTATTTT
TRBD2	TRBV6-2/TRBV6-3	17	TRBJ2-1	.	CASSYSTGAGGVNEQFF	TGTGCCAGCAGTTACTCGACAGGAGCGGGAGGCGTCAATGAGCAGTTCTTC
TRBD2	TRBV2	15	TRBJ2-7	few	CASSDLAGGPYEQYF	TGTGCCAGCAGTGATCTAGCGGGGGGGCCCTACGAGCAGTACTTC